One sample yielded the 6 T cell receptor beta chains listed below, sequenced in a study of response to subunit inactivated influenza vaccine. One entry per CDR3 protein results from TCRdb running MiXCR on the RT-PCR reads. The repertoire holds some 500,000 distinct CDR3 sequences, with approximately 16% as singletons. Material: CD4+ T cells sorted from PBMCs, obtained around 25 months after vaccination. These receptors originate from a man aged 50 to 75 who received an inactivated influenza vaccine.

Written as DNA, the CDR3 is TGTGCCACCAGTGACCCGGGACAGGGCACAGATACGCAGTATTTT. Translated: CATSDPGQGTDTQYF. The rearrangement uses TRBV24-1 and TRBJ2-3, with 8 bases matching TRBD1. Trimming at V came to 4 bases and at J to 1 base, leaving 3 bases not matched to a gene. Germline V gives CDR1 KGHDR, CDR2 SFDVKD. The CDR3 sequence is 15 residues long.

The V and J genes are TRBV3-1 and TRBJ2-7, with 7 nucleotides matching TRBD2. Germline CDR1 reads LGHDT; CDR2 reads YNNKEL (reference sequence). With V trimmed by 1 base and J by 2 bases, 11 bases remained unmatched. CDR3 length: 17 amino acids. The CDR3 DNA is TGTGCCAGCAGCCAAGCTCTGGGGAGGGTATGGCCCTACGAGCAGTACTTC. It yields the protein CASSQALGRVWPYEQYF.

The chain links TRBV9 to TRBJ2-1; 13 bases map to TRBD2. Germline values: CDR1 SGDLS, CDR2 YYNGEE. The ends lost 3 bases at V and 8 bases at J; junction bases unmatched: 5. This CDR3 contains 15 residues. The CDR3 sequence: CASSAGLAGVDEQFF. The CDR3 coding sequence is TGTGCCAGCAGCGCCGGACTAGCGGGAGTGGATGAGCAGTTCTTC. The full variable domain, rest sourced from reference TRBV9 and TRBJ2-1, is DSGVTQTPKHLITATGQRVTLRCSPRSGDLSVYWYQQSLDQGLQFLIQYYNGEERAKGNILERFSAQQFPDLHSELNLSSLELGDSALYFCASSAGLAGVDEQFFGPGTRLTVL.

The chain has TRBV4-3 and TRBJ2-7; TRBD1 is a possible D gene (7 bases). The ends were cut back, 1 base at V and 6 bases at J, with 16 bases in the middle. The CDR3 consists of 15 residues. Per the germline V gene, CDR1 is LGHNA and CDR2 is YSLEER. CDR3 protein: CASSQVSGGLGEQYF. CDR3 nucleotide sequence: TGCGCCAGCAGCCAAGTTTCAGGGGGGCTGGGCGAGCAGTACTTC.

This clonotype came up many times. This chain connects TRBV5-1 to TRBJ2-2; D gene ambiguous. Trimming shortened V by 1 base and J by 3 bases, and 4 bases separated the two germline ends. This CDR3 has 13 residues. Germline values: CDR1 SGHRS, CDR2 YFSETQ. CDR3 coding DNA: TGCGCCAGCAGCTTGAGTGACACCGGGGAGCTGTTTTTT. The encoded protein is CASSLSDTGELFF.

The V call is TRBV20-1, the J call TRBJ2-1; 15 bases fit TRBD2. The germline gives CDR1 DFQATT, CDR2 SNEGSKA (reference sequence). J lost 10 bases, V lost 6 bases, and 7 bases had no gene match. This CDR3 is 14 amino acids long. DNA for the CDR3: TGCAGTGCCCCTGGACTAGCGGGGGGGCGGGAGCAGTTCTTC. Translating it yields CSAPGLAGGREQFF.